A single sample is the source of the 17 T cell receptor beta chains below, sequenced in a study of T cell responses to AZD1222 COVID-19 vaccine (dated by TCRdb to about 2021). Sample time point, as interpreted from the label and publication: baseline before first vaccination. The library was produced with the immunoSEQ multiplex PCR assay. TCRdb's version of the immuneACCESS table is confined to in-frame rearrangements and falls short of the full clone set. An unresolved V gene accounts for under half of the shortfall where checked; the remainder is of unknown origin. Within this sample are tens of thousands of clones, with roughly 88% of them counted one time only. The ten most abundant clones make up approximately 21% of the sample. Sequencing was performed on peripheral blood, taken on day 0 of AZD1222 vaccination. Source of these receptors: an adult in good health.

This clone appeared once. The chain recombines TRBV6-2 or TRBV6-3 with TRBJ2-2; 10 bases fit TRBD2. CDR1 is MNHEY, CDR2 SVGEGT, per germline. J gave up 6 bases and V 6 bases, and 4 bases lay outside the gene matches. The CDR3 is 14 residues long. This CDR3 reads CASSPAGGAGELFF. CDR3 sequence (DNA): TGTGCCAGCAGCCCAGCGGGAGGGGCCGGGGAGCTGTTTTTT.

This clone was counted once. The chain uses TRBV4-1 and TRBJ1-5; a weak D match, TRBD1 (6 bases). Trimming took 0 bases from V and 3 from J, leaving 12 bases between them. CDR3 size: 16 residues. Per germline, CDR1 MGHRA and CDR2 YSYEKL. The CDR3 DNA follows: TGCGCCAGCAGCCAAGATATGACAGGCTACAATCAGCCCCAGCATTTT. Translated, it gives CASSQDMTGYNQPQHF.

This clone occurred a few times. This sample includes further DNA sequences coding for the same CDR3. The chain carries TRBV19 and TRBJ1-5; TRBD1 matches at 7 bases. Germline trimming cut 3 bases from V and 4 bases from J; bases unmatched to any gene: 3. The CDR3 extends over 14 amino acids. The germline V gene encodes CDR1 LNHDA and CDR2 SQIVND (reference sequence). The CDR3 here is CASSIRTGNQPQHF. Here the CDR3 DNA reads TGTGCCAGTAGTATTAGGACAGGAAATCAGCCCCAGCATTTT.

CDR3 bases: TGTGCCAGCAGCCAGGAGGGGGGGACCCAGCATTTT. It translates to CASSQEGGTQHF. The rearrangement uses TRBV7-8 and TRBJ1-5; a weak D match, TRBD1 (6 bases). This CDR3 spans 12 amino acids. Germline CDR1 is SGHVS and CDR2 is FQNEAQ. The germline V and J ends were trimmed by 5 bases and 11 bases, with 13 bases remaining between them.

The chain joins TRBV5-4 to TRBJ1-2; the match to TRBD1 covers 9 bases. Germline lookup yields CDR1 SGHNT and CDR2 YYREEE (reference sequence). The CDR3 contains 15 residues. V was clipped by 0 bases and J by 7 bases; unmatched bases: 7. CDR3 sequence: CASSLDRDRVSGYTF. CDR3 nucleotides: TGTGCCAGCAGCTTGGATAGGGACAGGGTCTCTGGCTACACCTTC.

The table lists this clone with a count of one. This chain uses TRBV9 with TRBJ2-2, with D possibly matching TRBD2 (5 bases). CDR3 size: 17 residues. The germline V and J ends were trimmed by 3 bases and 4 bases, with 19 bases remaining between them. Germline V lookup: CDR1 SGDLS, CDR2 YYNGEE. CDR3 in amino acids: CASSAPVEGYSTGELFF. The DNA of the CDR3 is TGTGCCAGCAGCGCCCCCGTCGAGGGTTATAGCACCGGGGAGCTGTTTTTT.

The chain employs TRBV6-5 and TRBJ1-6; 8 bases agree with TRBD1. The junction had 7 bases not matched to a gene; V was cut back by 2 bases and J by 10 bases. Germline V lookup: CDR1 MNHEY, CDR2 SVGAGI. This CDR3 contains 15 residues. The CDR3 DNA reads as TGTGCCAGCAGTTACATGACAGGGGAGGACTCACCCCTCCACTTT. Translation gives CASSYMTGEDSPLHF.

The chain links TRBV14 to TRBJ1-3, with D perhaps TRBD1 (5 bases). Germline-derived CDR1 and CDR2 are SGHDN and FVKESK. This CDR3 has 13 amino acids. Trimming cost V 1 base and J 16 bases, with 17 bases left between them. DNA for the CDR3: TGTGCCAGCAGCCAAGGGCTCGGCGGGGCTTCGTATTTT. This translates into CASSQGLGGASYF.

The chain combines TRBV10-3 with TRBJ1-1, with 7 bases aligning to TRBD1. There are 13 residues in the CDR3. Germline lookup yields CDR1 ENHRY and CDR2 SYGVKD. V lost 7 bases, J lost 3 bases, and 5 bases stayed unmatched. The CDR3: CAITEDRDTEAFF. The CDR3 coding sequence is TGTGCCATCACCGAAGACAGGGACACTGAAGCTTTCTTT.

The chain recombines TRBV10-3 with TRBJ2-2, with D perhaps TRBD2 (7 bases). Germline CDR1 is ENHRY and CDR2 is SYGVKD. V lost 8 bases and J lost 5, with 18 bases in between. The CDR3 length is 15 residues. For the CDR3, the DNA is TGTGCCATCCCAAGGGGGGGCGTATCAACCGGGGAGCTGTTTTTT. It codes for CAIPRGGVSTGELFF.

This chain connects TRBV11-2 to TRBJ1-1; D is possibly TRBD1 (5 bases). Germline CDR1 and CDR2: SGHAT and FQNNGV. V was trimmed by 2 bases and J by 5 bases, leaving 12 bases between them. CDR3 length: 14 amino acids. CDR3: CASSLRLGGTEAFF. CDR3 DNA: TGTGCCAGCAGCTTAAGGTTGGGGGGGACTGAAGCTTTCTTT. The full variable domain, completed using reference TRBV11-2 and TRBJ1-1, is EAGVAQSPRYKIIEKRQSVAFWCNPISGHATLYWYQQILGQGPKLLIQFQNNGVVDDSQLPKDRFSAERLKGVDSTLKIQPAKLEDSAVYLCASSLRLGGTEAFFGQGTRLTVV.

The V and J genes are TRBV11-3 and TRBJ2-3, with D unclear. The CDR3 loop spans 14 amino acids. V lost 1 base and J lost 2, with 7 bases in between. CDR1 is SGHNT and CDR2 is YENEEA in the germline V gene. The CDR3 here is CASSLGRVTDTQYF. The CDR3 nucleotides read TGTGCCAGCAGCTTAGGCCGGGTCACAGATACGCAGTATTTT.

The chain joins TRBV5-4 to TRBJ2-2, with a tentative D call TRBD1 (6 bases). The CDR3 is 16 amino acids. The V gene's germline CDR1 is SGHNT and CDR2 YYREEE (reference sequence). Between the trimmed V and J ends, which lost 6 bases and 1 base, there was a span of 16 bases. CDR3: CASTLRRGGNTGELFF. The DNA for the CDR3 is TGTGCCAGCACCCTACGCAGAGGGGGGAACACCGGGGAGCTGTTTTTT. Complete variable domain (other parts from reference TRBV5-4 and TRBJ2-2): ETGVTQSPTHLIKTRGQQVTLRCSSQSGHNTVSWYQQALGQGPQFIFQYYREEENGRGNFPPRFSGLQFPNYSSELNVNALELDDSALYLCASTLRRGGNTGELFFGEGSRLTVL.

The CDR3 here is CASSLLGQGTEAFF. As DNA, the CDR3 is TGTGCCAGCAGCTTGTTAGGACAGGGGACTGAAGCTTTCTTT. This chain links TRBV5-6 with TRBJ1-1; 9 positions agree with TRBD1. The CDR3 length is 14 residues. V was clipped by 1 base and J by 5 bases; unmatched bases: 3. CDR1 is SGHDT, CDR2 YYEEEE, per germline. The full variable domain, its missing parts supplied by reference TRBV5-6 and TRBJ1-1, is DAGVTQSPTHLIKTRGQQVTLRCSPKSGHDTVSWYQQALGQGPQFIFQYYEEEERQRGNFPDRFSGHQFPNYSSELNVNALLLGDSALYLCASSLLGQGTEAFFGQGTRLTVV.

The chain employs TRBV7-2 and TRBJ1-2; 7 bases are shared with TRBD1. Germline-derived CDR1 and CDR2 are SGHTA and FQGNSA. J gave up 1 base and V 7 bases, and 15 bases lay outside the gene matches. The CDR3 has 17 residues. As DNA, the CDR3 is TGTGCCAGCACCCCAGGCCCAGACAGGGCCCTTAACTATGGCTACACCTTC. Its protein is CASTPGPDRALNYGYTF.

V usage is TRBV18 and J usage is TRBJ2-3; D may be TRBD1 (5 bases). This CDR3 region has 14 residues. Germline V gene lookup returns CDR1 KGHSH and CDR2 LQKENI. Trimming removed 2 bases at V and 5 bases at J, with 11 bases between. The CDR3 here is CASSPDSRGDTQYF. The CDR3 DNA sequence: TGTGCCAGCTCACCAGACAGTCGAGGAGATACGCAGTATTTT.

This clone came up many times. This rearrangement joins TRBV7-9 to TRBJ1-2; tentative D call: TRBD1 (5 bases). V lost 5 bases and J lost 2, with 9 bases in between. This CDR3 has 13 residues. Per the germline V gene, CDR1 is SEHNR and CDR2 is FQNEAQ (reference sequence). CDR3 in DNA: TGTGCCAGCAGCCTACAGGAGAACTATGGCTACACCTTC. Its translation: CASSLQENYGYTF.